These 20 T cell receptor beta chains share one sample of origin, sequenced in a study of identical twins. TCRdb recomputed calls from the 5' RACE reads with MiXCR, one row per CDR3 protein. The data contain 450,000 to 500,000 distinct CDR3 sequences, roughly an eighth of them seen just once; the ten biggest clones take up approximately 0.98%. These data also formed part of another study, on yellow fever vaccine responses in identical twins.

The specimen sequenced was CD4+ T cells sorted from blood. The receptors were sampled from a woman younger than 35 in good health.

This clonotype has a handful of counts. The chain carries TRBV7-2 and TRBJ2-2, with D perhaps being TRBD1 or TRBD2 (5 bases each). Germline assignment: CDR1 SGHTA and CDR2 FQGNSA. Deletions cut 4 bases from V and 5 bases from J, with 20 bases between. The CDR3 sequence is 17 residues long. CDR3 loop: CASSWAPMRGYTGELFF. The CDR3 DNA is TGTGCCAGCAGCTGGGCTCCAATGAGGGGATATACCGGGGAGCTGTTTTTT.

The chain is built from TRBV30 and TRBJ2-7; D tentatively reads TRBD1 or TRBD2 (5 bases each). The CDR3 runs to 13 residues. Trimming took off 3 bases at V and 3 bases at J, with 12 bases between the two ends. From germline, CDR1 is GTSNPN and CDR2 SVGIG (reference sequence). The DNA of the CDR3 is TGTGCCTGGAGGGGCCCGGGGCGCTACGAGCAGTACTTC. Translated, it gives CAWRGPGRYEQYF.

This clonotype was observed a handful of times. J is TRBJ1-5 and V is TRBV19; D gene ambiguous. V was pared by 7 bases and J by 6 bases, with 16 bases between. Germline assignment: CDR1 LNHDA and CDR2 SQIVND (reference sequence). CDR3 length: 14 residues. CDR3 nucleotide sequence: TGTGCCAGTACCTCCAGTAGGGTAGGTCAGCCCCAGCATTTT. This translates into CASTSSRVGQPQHF. Based on the CDR3 plus reference TRBV19 and TRBJ1-5, the full variable domain is DGGITQSPKYLFRKEGQNVTLSCEQNLNHDAMYWYRQDPGQGLRLIYYSQIVNDFQKGDIAEGYSVSREKKESFPLTVTSAQKNPTAFYLCASTSSRVGQPQHFGDGTRLSIL.

This clonotype was counted between two and nine times. The rearrangement joins TRBV5-1 to TRBJ2-1, with D perhaps TRBD2 (6 bases). This CDR3 spans 16 amino acids. The germline V gene has CDR1 SGHRS and CDR2 YFSETQ. With 4 bases removed from V and 8 bases from J, the gap between germline ends came to 22 bases. CDR3 protein: CASSPSVLARKDEQFF. CDR3 sequence (DNA): TGCGCCAGCAGCCCAAGTGTGCTAGCGAGAAAGGATGAGCAGTTCTTC.

This clonotype appeared a few times. The rearrangement uses TRBV11-2 and TRBJ2-1; possibly TRBD2 for D (6 bases). CDR3 length: 15 amino acids. V lost 1 base and J 7 bases, leaving 14 bases between the germline ends. The germline CDR1 and CDR2 sequences are SGHAT and FQNNGV. The CDR3 region has the DNA TGTGCCAGCAGCTTAGTTTCCTTGGGGGGAAATGAGCAGTTCTTC. Amino acids: CASSLVSLGGNEQFF. The entire variable domain, with the rest obtained from reference TRBV11-2 and TRBJ2-1, is as follows: EAGVAQSPRYKIIEKRQSVAFWCNPISGHATLYWYQQILGQGPKLLIQFQNNGVVDDSQLPKDRFSAERLKGVDSTLKIQPAKLEDSAVYLCASSLVSLGGNEQFFGPGTRLTVL.

This chain joins TRBV6-5 and TRBJ2-7; possible D gene TRBD2, 5 bases. CDR3 length: 15 amino acids. The germline CDR1 and CDR2 sequences are MNHEY and SVGAGI. Trimming pared 2 bases from V and 4 bases from J, leaving 15 bases between. This CDR3 is CASSYPRNSVYEQYF. CDR3 nucleotides: TGTGCCAGCAGTTACCCGAGAAATAGCGTTTACGAGCAGTACTTC.

V usage is TRBV6-1 and J usage is TRBJ2-2, with 10 bases matching TRBD2. The CDR3 sequence is 17 residues long. CDR1 and CDR2 (germline): MNHNS, SASEGT. Trimming removed 5 bases from V and 1 base from J; junction bases left unmatched: 7. This chain's CDR3 is CASSPRPSGGNTGELFF. CDR3 sequence (DNA): TGTGCCAGCAGTCCCCGACCTAGCGGGGGGAACACCGGGGAGCTGTTTTTT.

This clonotype was picked up a small number of times. J is TRBJ2-7 and V is TRBV19, with 7 positions matching TRBD1. The CDR3 loop spans 14 amino acids. V was pared by 5 bases and J by 3 bases, with 7 bases of the junction left unmatched. Germline assignment: CDR1 LNHDA and CDR2 SQIVND (reference sequence). The CDR3 DNA reads TGTGCCAGTAGTGTGAGGGGGCTTCGCTACGAGCAGTACTTC. Translating it yields CASSVRGLRYEQYF.

The chain is built from TRBV29-1 and TRBJ2-1; the match to TRBD2 covers 7 bases. The CDR3 has 13 residues. Looked up from germline, CDR1 is SQVTM and CDR2 is ANQGSEA. Germline trimming cut 2 bases from V and 6 bases from J; bases unmatched to any gene: 4. In DNA form, the CDR3 reads TGCAGCGTTGAAAGCGGGAATCGCAATGAGCAGTTCTTC. Protein: CSVESGNRNEQFF.

This sequence joins TRBV28 and TRBJ1-1, with D possibly TRBD1 on 5 matching bases. The ends were cut back, 3 bases at V and 10 bases at J, with 12 bases in the middle. The CDR3 sequence is 12 residues long. CDR1 is MDHEN and CDR2 is SYDVKM in the germline V gene. CDR3 coding DNA: TGTGCCAGCAGTTTGTTAGGGACTCGAGCTTTCTTT. Its protein is CASSLLGTRAFF. The variable domain in full, with the rest retrieved from reference TRBV28 and TRBJ1-1, is DVKVTQSSRYLVKRTGEKVFLECVQDMDHENMFWYRQDPGLGLRLIYFSYDVKMKEKGDIPEGYSVSREKKERFSLILESASTNQTSMYLCASSLLGTRAFFGQGTRLTVV.

The rearrangement links TRBV27 to TRBJ2-1; 13 positions match TRBD2. Germline V CDR1 and CDR2: MNHEY, SMNVEV (reference sequence). This CDR3 is 15 amino acids long. With V trimmed by 4 bases and J by 12 bases, 9 bases remained unmatched. CDR3 region: CASSSQLAGGPGQFF. DNA for the CDR3: TGTGCCAGCAGTTCACAACTAGCGGGAGGGCCGGGGCAGTTCTTC.

The chain combines TRBV18 with TRBJ2-6; D might be TRBD2 (5 bases). Germline loops: CDR1 KGHSH, CDR2 LQKENI. The CDR3 is made up of 15 amino acids. V was pared by 5 bases and J by 2 bases, with 10 bases between. Here the CDR3 DNA reads TGTGCCAGCTCAACCTGGGGAGCTGGGGCCAACGTCCTGACTTTC. It yields the protein CASSTWGAGANVLTF.

This clonotype was seen only a few times. The V call is TRBV29-1, the J call TRBJ1-4; D gene ambiguous. The CDR3 spans 13 residues. Deletions cut 7 bases from V and 0 bases from J, with 9 bases between. CDR1 and CDR2 (germline): SQVTM, ANQGSEA. As DNA, the CDR3 is TGCAGCGCCAGAGTTGCAACTAATGAAAAACTGTTTTTT. As protein: CSARVATNEKLFF.

This clonotype was counted between two and nine times. V usage is TRBV6-5 and J usage is TRBJ1-1, with D possibly being TRBD1 (5 bases). V gave up 1 base and J gave up 6 bases, with 18 bases separating them. CDR3 length: 16 amino acids. Germline V gene sequence: CDR1 MNHEY, CDR2 SVGAGI. CDR3 sequence: CASSYLRNGAVAEAFF. In nucleotides, the CDR3 is TGTGCCAGCAGTTACTTGAGGAATGGGGCTGTCGCTGAAGCTTTCTTT.

The V and J genes are TRBV5-1 and TRBJ2-3; the match to TRBD1 covers 12 bases. J was trimmed by 8 bases and V by 3 bases; bases with no gene match: 7. There are 15 residues in the CDR3. Looked up from germline, CDR1 is SGHRS and CDR2 is YFSETQ. The CDR3 protein is CASSYTRDRGRTQYF. The CDR3 DNA reads TGCGCCAGCAGCTATACCCGGGACAGGGGGCGTACGCAGTATTTT.

This clonotype has at least ten counts. The chain is built from TRBV6-1 and TRBJ1-5; D might be TRBD1 (5 bases). The V and J ends lost 3 bases and 2 bases respectively, with 8 bases between them. The CDR3 has 14 residues. CDR1 is MNHNS and CDR2 is SASEGT in the germline V gene. CDR3 amino acids: CASSDRVGNQPQHF. In DNA form, the CDR3 reads TGTGCCAGCAGTGACAGGGTTGGCAATCAGCCCCAGCATTTT.

This clonotype was observed a handful of times. The chain couples TRBV7-9 to TRBJ2-7, with 10 bases fitting TRBD1. Germline CDR1 SEHNR, CDR2 FQNEAQ (reference sequence). This CDR3 has 14 amino acids. Trimming took 4 bases from V and 3 from J; bases not matched to a gene: 3. CDR3 bases: TGTGCCAGCAGCTCCGGGACAGGGGTCTACGAGCAGTACTTC. Protein product: CASSSGTGVYEQYF. Together with reference TRBV7-9 and TRBJ2-7, the CDR3 gives the full variable domain: DTGVSQNPRHKITKRGQNVTFRCDPISEHNRLYWYRQTLGQGPEFLTYFQNEAQLEKSRLLSDRFSAERPKGSFSTLEIQRTEQGDSAMYLCASSSGTGVYEQYFGPGTRLTVT.

The chain has TRBV7-2 and TRBJ2-5; a weak D match, TRBD2 (5 bases). CDR3 length equals 14 residues. Germline CDR1 is SGHTA and CDR2 is FQGNSA. The V gene lost 3 bases and the J gene lost 5 bases, with 13 bases spanning the gap. The CDR3 spells CASSFLARLETQYF. For the CDR3, the DNA is TGTGCCAGCAGCTTCTTAGCGAGACTCGAGACCCAGTACTTC.

Written as DNA, the CDR3 is TGTGCCAGCAGCTTACCGGGACTAGCTAAAGATACGCAGTATTTT. Protein: CASSLPGLAKDTQYF. This chain links TRBV11-2 with TRBJ2-3; 9 positions agree with TRBD2. Trimming at V came to 2 bases and at J to 5 bases, leaving 5 bases not matched to a gene. This CDR3 contains 15 residues. Per germline, CDR1 SGHAT and CDR2 FQNNGV.

This clonotype was counted many times. The chain is built from TRBV5-1 and TRBJ2-1; 9 bases fit TRBD2. CDR3 length equals 13 residues. In germline, CDR1 is SGHRS, CDR2 YFSETQ. The ends lost 4 bases at V and 8 bases at J; junction bases unmatched: 4. CDR3 coding DNA: TGCGCCAGCAGCGATAGCGGGGGTGATGAGCAGTTCTTC. Protein product: CASSDSGGDEQFF.